Below are 23 T cell receptor beta chains sequenced from a single sample in a study of Ad26.COV2.S vaccination and SARS-CoV-2 variants. Treatment denoted: some 20 received Ad26.COV2.S at low or high dose, single or two shots; several received placebo; per-sample allocation not given. Material that was analyzed had been drawn on day 63 after the first vaccine or placebo injection. Profiling relied on immunoSEQ multiplex PCR, and the TCRdb table lists in-frame clones only, not all of them. The sample yields some 400,000 clones, approximately 90% seen once. This sample comprised peripheral blood, obtained in a trial of Ad26.COV2.S vaccine versus placebo. Every receptor here comes from a person aged 18-65 years who received the Ad26.COV2.S COVID-19 vaccine or a placebo.

The chain uses TRBV4-2 and TRBJ2-7, with D possibly TRBD2 on 5 matching bases. V lost 0 bases and J lost 0, with 6 bases in between. Germline V gene data show CDR1 as LGHNA and CDR2 as YNFKEQ. CDR3 length: 14 residues. The DNA of the CDR3 is TGTGCCAGCAGCCAAGATCGGGGCTCCTACGAGCAGTACTTC. Protein product: CASSQDRGSYEQYF.

This chain joins TRBV3-1 (or the pseudogene TRBV3-2) and TRBJ2-1; D possibly corresponds to TRBD2 (5 bases). The CDR3 extends over 12 amino acids. The germline CDR1 and CDR2 sequences are LGHDT and YNNKEL (reference sequence). With 0 bases removed from V and 12 bases from J, the gap between germline ends came to 9 bases. The CDR3 sequence is CASSQDEGWQFF. The CDR3 region has the DNA TGTGCCAGCAGCCAAGATGAGGGTTGGCAGTTCTTC.

The J gene is TRBJ2-5, the V gene TRBV5-1; 11 nucleotides line up with TRBD2. The CDR3 runs 15 residues. The V and J ends lost 1 base and 4 bases, in that order; junction bases with no gene match: 3. From germline, CDR1 is SGHRS and CDR2 YFSETQ. The CDR3 DNA is TGCGCCAGCAGCTTGTCCCTAGCGGGAGGAGAGACCCAGTACTTC. Amino acid sequence: CASSLSLAGGETQYF. Using reference TRBV5-1 and TRBJ2-5 for the parts outside the CDR3, the full variable domain is KAGVTQTPRYLIKTRGQQVTLSCSPISGHRSVSWYQQTPGQGLQFLFEYFSETQRNKGNFPGRFSGRQFSNSRSEMNVSTLELGDSALYLCASSLSLAGGETQYFGPGTRLLVL.

This chain uses TRBV6-2 or TRBV6-3 with TRBJ1-5, with D unclear. V was shortened by 3 bases and J by 7 bases, with 10 bases between the two germline ends. CDR1 is MNHEY and CDR2 is SVGEGT in the germline V gene. This CDR3 is built from 13 residues. In nucleotides, the CDR3 is TGTGCCAGCAGTTATTCCTCTGGGCAGCCCCAGCATTTT. Its translation: CASSYSSGQPQHF.

The chain links TRBV27 to TRBJ2-1, with 7 bases identical to TRBD2. The V segment lost 3 bases and the J segment 7 bases; nucleotides outside the gene matches: 12. This CDR3 comprises 16 residues. CDR1 is MNHEY, CDR2 SMNVEV, per germline (reference sequence). CDR3 sequence reads: CASSLFLGGIKNEQFF. The CDR3 region has the DNA TGTGCCAGCAGTTTGTTCCTCGGGGGGATCAAAAATGAGCAGTTCTTC.

The chain's CDR3 is CASSWGRNTEAFF. CDR3 coding DNA: TGTGCCAGCAGCTGGGGCCGCAACACTGAAGCTTTCTTT. J is TRBJ1-1 and V is TRBV7-3, with D maybe TRBD1 (5 bases). V was cut by 4 bases and J by 2 bases, with 8 bases left in between. The CDR3 contains 13 residues. In germline, CDR1 is SGHTA, CDR2 FQGTGA.

The chain combines TRBV30 with TRBJ2-1; D not certain. Trimming removed 3 bases from V and 3 bases from J, with 9 bases in between. Germline V gene data show CDR1 as GTSNPN and CDR2 as SVGIG (reference sequence). The CDR3 extends over 13 amino acids. In nucleotides, the CDR3 is TGTGCCTGGAGACTCTCCCACTACAATGAGCAGTTCTTC. Amino acids: CAWRLSHYNEQFF.

The chain combines TRBV14 with TRBJ2-5; the match to TRBD2 covers 10 bases. The junction had 4 bases not matched to a gene; V was cut back by 4 bases and J by 5 bases. The germline V gene encodes CDR1 SGHDN and CDR2 FVKESK. CDR3 length: 14 amino acids. In nucleotides, the CDR3 is TGTGCCAGCAGCCTGCTAGCGGGAGAGGAGACCCAGTACTTC. This gives the protein CASSLLAGEETQYF.

CDR3 in amino acids: CASSQLRDTLNTEAFF. In DNA, the CDR3 is TGCGCCAGCAGTCAATTACGGGACACCTTGAACACTGAAGCTTTCTTT. The chain joins TRBV23-1 to TRBJ1-1, with D tentatively TRBD1 (6 bases). TRBV23-1 is placed among ORFs of uncertain function. There are 16 residues in the CDR3. Trimming cost V 1 base and J 0 bases, with 12 bases left between them.

CDR3 in amino acids: CASSITSGAPYEQYF. In DNA form, the CDR3 reads TGTGCCAGCAGCATCACTAGCGGGGCCCCCTACGAGCAGTACTTC. The rearrangement joins TRBV11-1 to TRBJ2-7, with 10 bases lining up with TRBD2. Germline CDR1 reads SGHAT; CDR2 reads FQDESV (reference sequence). This CDR3 is 15 amino acids long. Trimming cost V 5 bases and J 2 bases; bases outside gene matches: 6.

The chain employs TRBV5-4 and TRBJ2-7, with 7 bases lining up with TRBD2. The CDR3 has 13 amino acids. Germline V CDR1 and CDR2: SGHNT, YYREEE (reference sequence). Trimming removed 4 bases from V and 7 bases from J; junction bases left unmatched: 8. CDR3 protein: CASSPTAGPEQYF. CDR3 sequence (DNA): TGTGCCAGCAGCCCAACAGCGGGGCCAGAGCAGTACTTC.

The V and J genes are TRBV10-2 and TRBJ2-1; TRBD2 agrees at 7 bases. Germline V CDR1 and CDR2: WSHSY, SAAADI. J was trimmed by 3 bases and V by 3 bases; bases with no gene match: 8. There are 16 residues in the CDR3. CDR3 sequence: CASSDFTGGFYNEQFF. The CDR3 DNA follows: TGCGCCAGCAGTGATTTCACGGGAGGTTTCTACAATGAGCAGTTCTTC.

In the case of this clone: The sample holds other DNA sequences that translate to the same CDR3. The rearrangement joins TRBV15 to TRBJ2-2; D tentatively fits TRBD1 or TRBD2 (6 bases each). Germline V gene lookup returns CDR1 LNHNV and CDR2 YYDKDF (reference sequence). The length of the CDR3 is 14 residues. The V end lost 1 base, the J end lost 7 bases, and 10 bases lay between the germline ends. The CDR3 coding sequence is TGTGCCACCAGCAGAGTAGGGGGGATCGGGGAGCTGTTTTTT. Amino acids: CATSRVGGIGELFF.

The V gene is TRBV14, the J gene TRBJ1-1; D remains unclear. The CDR3 extends over 14 amino acids. Looked up from germline, CDR1 is SGHDN and CDR2 is FVKESK. The V gene lost 1 base and the J gene lost 1 base, with 7 bases spanning the gap. CDR3: CASSQVLGNTEAFF. The CDR3 DNA reads TGTGCCAGCAGCCAAGTCCTGGGGAACACTGAAGCTTTCTTT. Full variable domain (missing parts from reference TRBV14 and TRBJ1-1): EAGVTQFPSHSVIEKGQTVTLRCDPISGHDNLYWYRRVMGKEIKFLLHFVKESKQDESGMPNNRFLAERTGGTYSTLKVQPAELEDSGVYFCASSQVLGNTEAFFGQGTRLTVV.

The J gene is TRBJ2-1, the V gene TRBV7-6, with D perhaps matching TRBD2 (5 bases). This CDR3 is built from 16 residues. Germline V CDR1 and CDR2: SGHVS, FNYEAQ. Trimming removed 1 base at V and 0 bases at J, with 10 bases between. For the CDR3, the DNA is TGTGCCAGCAGCTTAGAAGCTAGCCTCTCCTACAATGAGCAGTTCTTC. Protein product: CASSLEASLSYNEQFF.

This chain uses TRBV27 with TRBJ1-1; no clear D. The germline V and J ends were trimmed by 3 bases and 12 bases, with 17 bases remaining between them. This CDR3 spans 13 amino acids. Germline V lookup: CDR1 MNHEY, CDR2 SMNVEV (reference sequence). The DNA for the CDR3 is TGTGCCAGCAGTTTGTCTCCCTCCCTCCCTCCTTTCTTT. It yields the protein CASSLSPSLPPFF.

This clone appeared once. In the same sample, other DNA sequences code for this CDR3. This chain uses TRBV30 with TRBJ1-1, with D uncertain. Germline values: CDR1 GTSNPN, CDR2 SVGIG (reference sequence). The CDR3 runs 12 residues. V lost 0 bases, J lost 4 bases, and 6 bases lay in between. The CDR3 reads CAWSVGGTEAFF. The CDR3 DNA is TGTGCCTGGAGTGTCGGCGGCACTGAAGCTTTCTTT.

The sample holds one count of this clone. Sequence at one end of the junction differs from germline and may be a read error. DNA of the CDR3: TGTGCTAGCAGTTCCTCATACGGGGGGAGAGCTTTCTTT. Protein product: CASSSSYGGRAFF. The chain is built from TRBV7-7 and TRBJ1-1; D is possibly TRBD1 (5 bases). This CDR3 contains 13 residues. CDR1 and CDR2 from the germline V gene are SSHAT and FNYEAQ (reference sequence).

V is TRBV18 and J is TRBJ2-7; 7 bases fit TRBD1. V lost 3 bases, J lost 7 bases, and 9 bases stayed unmatched. Germline V lookup: CDR1 KGHSH, CDR2 LQKENI. There are 14 residues in the CDR3. CDR3 protein: CASSPRGDRAEQYF. The DNA for the CDR3 is TGTGCCAGCTCACCCCGAGGTGACAGGGCTGAGCAGTACTTC.

V and J are TRBV2 and TRBJ2-1; D is perhaps TRBD2 (6 bases). The CDR3 is 15 residues long. CDR1 and CDR2 from the germline V gene are SNHLY and FYNNEI. V was clipped by 7 bases and J by 6 bases, with 19 bases between them. In DNA, the CDR3 is TGTGCCAGCACCGATGGAACCTTGGGGGGCAATGAGCAGTTCTTC. This encodes CASTDGTLGGNEQFF.

The chain employs TRBV7-9 and TRBJ1-3; D is perhaps TRBD1 (5 bases). The CDR3 length is 14 residues. Germline-derived CDR1 and CDR2 are SEHNR and FQNEAQ (reference sequence). V was cut by 3 bases and J by 2 bases, with 8 bases left in between. Here the CDR3 DNA reads TGTGCCAGCAGCTTTGGGACGCCTGGAAACACCATATATTTT. Protein: CASSFGTPGNTIYF.

The chain links TRBV28 to TRBJ1-1; a weak D match, TRBD1 (5 bases). CDR1 is MDHEN and CDR2 is SYDVKM in the germline V gene. Trimming removed 5 bases from V and 4 bases from J, with 14 bases in between. The CDR3 covers 14 residues. The CDR3 region has the DNA TGTGCCAGCAGTGGGACGAGGGGAGTCACTGAAGCTTTCTTT. It codes for CASSGTRGVTEAFF. Supplemented by reference TRBV28 and TRBJ1-1, the full variable domain reads DVKVTQSSRYLVKRTGEKVFLECVQDMDHENMFWYRQDPGLGLRLIYFSYDVKMKEKGDIPEGYSVSREKKERFSLILESASTNQTSMYLCASSGTRGVTEAFFGQGTRLTVV.

The genes are TRBV11-3 and TRBJ1-1, with D possibly being TRBD1 (6 bases). The V and J ends lost 6 bases and 0 bases respectively, with 20 bases between them. CDR3 length: 17 residues. CDR1 SGHNT and CDR2 YENEEA come from the germline V gene. CDR3 region: CASSPPGADSMNTEAFF. CDR3 sequence (DNA): TGTGCCAGCAGTCCCCCAGGGGCAGATAGCATGAACACTGAAGCTTTCTTT.